This TCR beta chain originates from a study of blood T cell repertoires in COVID-19. Study at large: COVID-19 samples, acute and convalescent, were from the United States, Italy and Spain. Sources were T cells, B-cell-depleted T cells, or PBMCs; the material itself was cDNA or gDNA.

V was clipped by 6 bases and J by 0 bases, with 14 bases between them. The germline gives CDR1 LGHDT, CDR2 YNNKEL (reference sequence). The length of the CDR3 is 15 residues. Authors' data handling: Estimates of nucleated cell counts were drawn from the amplification of reference gene primers. Using immunoSEQ multiplex PCR, the repertoire was profiled, and TCRdb retains in-frame clones only, with some absent. The V and J calls and clone size were taken over from that table, and D and trimming were inferred from the DNA. The sample includes some 180,000 clones, 85% to 90% of them seen just once. The sequenced material came from peripheral blood. The V gene is TRBV3-1 (or the pseudogene TRBV3-2), the J gene TRBJ1-2; D is uncertain. The TCR sequence derives from a man aged 45-65 years with acute or convalescent COVID-19. The CDR3 reads CASSPGLITNYGYTF. Here the CDR3 DNA reads TGTGCCAGCAGTCCAGGCCTTATCACTAACTATGGCTACACCTTC.